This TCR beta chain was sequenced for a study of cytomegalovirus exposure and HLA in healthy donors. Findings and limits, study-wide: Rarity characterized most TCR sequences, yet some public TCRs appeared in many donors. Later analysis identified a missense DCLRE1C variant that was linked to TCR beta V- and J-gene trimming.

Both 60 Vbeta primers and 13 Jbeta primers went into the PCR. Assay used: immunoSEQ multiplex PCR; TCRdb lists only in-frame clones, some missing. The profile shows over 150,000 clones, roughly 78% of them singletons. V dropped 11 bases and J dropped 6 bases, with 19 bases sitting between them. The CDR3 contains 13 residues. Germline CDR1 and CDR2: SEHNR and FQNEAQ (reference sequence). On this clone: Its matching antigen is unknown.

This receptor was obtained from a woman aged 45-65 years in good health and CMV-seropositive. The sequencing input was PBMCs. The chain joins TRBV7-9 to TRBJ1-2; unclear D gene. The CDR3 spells CASRHWMEDGYTF. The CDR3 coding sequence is TGTGCCTCACGCCATTGGATGGAGGATGGCTACACCTTC.